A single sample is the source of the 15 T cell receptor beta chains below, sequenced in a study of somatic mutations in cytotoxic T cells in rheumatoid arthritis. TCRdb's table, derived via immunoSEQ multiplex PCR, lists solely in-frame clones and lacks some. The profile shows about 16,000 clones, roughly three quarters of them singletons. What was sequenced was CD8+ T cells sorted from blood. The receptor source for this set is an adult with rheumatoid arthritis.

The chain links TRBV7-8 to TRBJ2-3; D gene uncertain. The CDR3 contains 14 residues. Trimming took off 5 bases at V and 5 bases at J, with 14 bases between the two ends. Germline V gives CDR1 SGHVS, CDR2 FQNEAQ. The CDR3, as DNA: TGTGCCAGCAGCGACTCTCTTCGGCGAGATACGCAGTATTTT. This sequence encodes CASSDSLRRDTQYF. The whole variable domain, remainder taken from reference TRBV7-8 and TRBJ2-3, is GAGVSQSPRYKVAKRGQDVALRCDPISGHVSLFWYQQALGQGPEFLTYFQNEAQLDKSGLPSDRFFAERPEGSVSTLKIQRTQQEDSAVYLCASSDSLRRDTQYFGPGTRLTVL.

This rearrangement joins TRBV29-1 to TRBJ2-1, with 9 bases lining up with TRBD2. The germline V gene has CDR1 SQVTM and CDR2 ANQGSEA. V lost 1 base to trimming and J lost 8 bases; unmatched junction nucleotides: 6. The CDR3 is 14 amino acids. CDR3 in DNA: TGCAGCGTTGAAGGTGGTAGCGGGAGTGATGAGCAGTTCTTC. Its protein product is CSVEGGSGSDEQFF.

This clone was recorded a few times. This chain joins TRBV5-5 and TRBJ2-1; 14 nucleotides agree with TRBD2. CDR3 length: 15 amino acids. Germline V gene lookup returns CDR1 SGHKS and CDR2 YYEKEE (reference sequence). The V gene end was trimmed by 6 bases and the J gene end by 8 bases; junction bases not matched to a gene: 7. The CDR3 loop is CASKTSGRAVDEQFF. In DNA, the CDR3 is TGTGCCAGCAAGACTAGCGGGAGGGCCGTAGATGAGCAGTTCTTC.

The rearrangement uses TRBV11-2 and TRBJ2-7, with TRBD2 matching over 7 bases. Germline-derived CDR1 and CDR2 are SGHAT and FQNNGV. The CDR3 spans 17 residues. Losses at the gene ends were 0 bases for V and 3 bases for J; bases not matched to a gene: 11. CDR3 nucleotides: TGTGCCAGCAGCTTAGAAACACGACTAGCCGAATACTACGAGCAGTACTTC. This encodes CASSLETRLAEYYEQYF.

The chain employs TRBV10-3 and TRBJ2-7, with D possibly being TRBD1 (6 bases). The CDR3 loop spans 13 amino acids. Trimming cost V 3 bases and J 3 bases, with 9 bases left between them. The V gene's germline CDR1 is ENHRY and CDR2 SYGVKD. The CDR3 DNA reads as TGTGCCATCAGTGACCCACAGGGCTACGAGCAGTACTTC. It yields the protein CAISDPQGYEQYF.

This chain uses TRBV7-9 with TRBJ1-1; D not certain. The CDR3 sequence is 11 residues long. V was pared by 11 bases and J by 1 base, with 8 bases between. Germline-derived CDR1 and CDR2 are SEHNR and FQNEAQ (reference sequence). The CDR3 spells CAGRRNTEAFF. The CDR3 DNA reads TGTGCCGGGCGGAGGAACACTGAAGCTTTCTTT.

The CDR3 here is CSVVGVSSYEQYF. The CDR3 DNA follows: TGCAGCGTTGTCGGGGTAAGCTCCTACGAGCAGTACTTC. The chain has TRBV29-1 and TRBJ2-7; D might be TRBD2 (5 bases). V was pared by 4 bases and J by 0 bases, with 10 bases between. This CDR3 comprises 13 residues. Germline assignment: CDR1 SQVTM and CDR2 ANQGSEA.

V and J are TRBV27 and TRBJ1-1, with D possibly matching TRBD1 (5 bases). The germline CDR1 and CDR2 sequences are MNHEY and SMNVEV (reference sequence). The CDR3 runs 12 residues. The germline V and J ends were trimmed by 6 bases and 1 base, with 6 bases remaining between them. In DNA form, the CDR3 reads TGTGCCAGCAGAAGGGGGAACACTGAAGCTTTCTTT. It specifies CASRRGNTEAFF.

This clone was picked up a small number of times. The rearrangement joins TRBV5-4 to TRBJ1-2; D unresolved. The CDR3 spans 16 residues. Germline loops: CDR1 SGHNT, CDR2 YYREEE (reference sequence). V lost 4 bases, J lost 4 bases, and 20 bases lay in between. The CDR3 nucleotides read TGTGCCAGCAGCCTCCTGGGGTTGGCAGTGGGCTATGGCTACACCTTC. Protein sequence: CASSLLGLAVGYGYTF. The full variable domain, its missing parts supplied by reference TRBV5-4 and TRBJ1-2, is ETGVTQSPTHLIKTRGQQVTLRCSSQSGHNTVSWYQQALGQGPQFIFQYYREEENGRGNFPPRFSGLQFPNYSSELNVNALELDDSALYLCASSLLGLAVGYGYTFGSGTRLTVV.

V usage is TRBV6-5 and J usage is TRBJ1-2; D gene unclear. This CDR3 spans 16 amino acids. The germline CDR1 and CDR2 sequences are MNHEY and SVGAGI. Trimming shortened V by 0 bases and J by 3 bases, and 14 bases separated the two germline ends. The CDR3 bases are TGTGCCAGCAGTTACTCGAGGGAAGCGGCGTACTATGGCTACACCTTC. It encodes CASSYSREAAYYGYTF.

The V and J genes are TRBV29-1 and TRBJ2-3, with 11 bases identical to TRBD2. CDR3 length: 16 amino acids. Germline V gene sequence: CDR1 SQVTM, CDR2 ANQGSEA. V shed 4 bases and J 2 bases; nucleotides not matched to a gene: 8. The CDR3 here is CSVVGLAGTNTDTQYF. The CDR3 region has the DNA TGCAGCGTTGTTGGACTAGCGGGTACAAACACAGATACGCAGTATTTT.

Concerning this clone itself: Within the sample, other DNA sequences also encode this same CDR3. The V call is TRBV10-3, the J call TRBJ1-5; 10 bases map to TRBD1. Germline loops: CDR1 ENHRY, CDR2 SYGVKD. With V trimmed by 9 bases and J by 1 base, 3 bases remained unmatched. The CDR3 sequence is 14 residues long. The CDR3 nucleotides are TGTGCCATTGGGACAGGGGACAGCAATCAGCCCCAGCATTTT. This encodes CAIGTGDSNQPQHF.

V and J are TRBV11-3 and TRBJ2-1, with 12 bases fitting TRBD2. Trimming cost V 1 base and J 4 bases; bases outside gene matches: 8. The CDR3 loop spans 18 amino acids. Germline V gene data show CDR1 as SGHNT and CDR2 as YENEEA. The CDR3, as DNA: TGTGCCAGCAGCTTAGTGACTAGCGGGAGTAGCTTGTACAATGAGCAGTTCTTC. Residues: CASSLVTSGSSLYNEQFF.

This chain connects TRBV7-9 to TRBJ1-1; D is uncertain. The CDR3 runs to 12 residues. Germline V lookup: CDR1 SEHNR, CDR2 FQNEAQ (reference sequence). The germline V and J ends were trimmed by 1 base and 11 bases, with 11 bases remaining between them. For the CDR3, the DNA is TGTGCCAGCAGCTTAGGATACGTGGGGGCTTTCTTT. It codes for CASSLGYVGAFF.

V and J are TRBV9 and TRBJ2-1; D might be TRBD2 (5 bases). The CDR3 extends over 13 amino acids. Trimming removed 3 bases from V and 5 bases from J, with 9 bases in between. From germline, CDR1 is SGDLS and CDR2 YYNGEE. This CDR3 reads CASSADGDNEQFF. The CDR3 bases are TGTGCCAGCAGCGCAGACGGGGACAATGAGCAGTTCTTC.